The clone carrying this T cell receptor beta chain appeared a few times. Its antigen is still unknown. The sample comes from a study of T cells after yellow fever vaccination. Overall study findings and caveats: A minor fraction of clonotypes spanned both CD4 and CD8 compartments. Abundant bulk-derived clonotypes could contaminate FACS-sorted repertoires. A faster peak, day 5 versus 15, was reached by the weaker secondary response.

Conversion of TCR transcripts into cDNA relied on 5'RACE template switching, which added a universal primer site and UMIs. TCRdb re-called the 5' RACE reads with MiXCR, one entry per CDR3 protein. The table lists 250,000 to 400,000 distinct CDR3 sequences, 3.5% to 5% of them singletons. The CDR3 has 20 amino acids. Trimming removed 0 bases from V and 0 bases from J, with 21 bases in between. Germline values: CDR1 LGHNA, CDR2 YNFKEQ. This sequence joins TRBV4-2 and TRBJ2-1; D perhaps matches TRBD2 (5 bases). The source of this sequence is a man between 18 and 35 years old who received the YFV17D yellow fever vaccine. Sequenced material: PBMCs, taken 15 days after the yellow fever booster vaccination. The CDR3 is CASSQEIGLLLRSSYNEQFF. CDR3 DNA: TGTGCCAGCAGCCAAGAGATCGGACTTCTACTTAGGAGCTCCTACAATGAGCAGTTCTTC.